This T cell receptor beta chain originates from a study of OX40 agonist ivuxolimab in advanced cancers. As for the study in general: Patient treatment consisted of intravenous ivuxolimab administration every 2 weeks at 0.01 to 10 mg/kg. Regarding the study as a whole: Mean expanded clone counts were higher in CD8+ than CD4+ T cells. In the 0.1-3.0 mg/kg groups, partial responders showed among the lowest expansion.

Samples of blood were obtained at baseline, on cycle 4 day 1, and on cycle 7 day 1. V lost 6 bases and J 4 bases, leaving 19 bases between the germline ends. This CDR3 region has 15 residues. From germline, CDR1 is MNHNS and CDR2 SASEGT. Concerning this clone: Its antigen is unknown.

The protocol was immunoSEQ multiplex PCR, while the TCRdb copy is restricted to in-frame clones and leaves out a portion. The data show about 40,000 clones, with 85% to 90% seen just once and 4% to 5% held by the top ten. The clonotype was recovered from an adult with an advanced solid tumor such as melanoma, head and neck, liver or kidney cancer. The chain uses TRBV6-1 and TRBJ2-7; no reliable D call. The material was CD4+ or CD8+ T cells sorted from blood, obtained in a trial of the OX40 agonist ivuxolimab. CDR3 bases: TGTGCCAGCAGACCGGGCCCAGCCACCACTTACGAGCAGTACTTC. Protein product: CASRPGPATTYEQYF.